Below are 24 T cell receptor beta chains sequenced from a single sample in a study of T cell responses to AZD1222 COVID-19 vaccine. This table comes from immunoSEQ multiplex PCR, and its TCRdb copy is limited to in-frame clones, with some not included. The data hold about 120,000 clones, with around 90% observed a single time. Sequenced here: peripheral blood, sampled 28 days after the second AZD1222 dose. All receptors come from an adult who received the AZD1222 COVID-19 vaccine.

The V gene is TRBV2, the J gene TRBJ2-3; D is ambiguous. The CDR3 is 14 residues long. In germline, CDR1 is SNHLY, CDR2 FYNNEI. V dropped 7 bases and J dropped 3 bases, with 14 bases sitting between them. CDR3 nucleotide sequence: TGTGCCAGCACTTTAGAGCGATTGACAGATACGCAGTATTTT. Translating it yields CASTLERLTDTQYF. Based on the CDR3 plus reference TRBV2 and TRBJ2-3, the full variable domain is EPEVTQTPSHQVTQMGQEVILRCVPISNHLYFYWYRQILGQKVEFLVSFYNNEISEKSEIFDDQFSVERPDGSNFTLKIRSTKLEDSAMYFCASTLERLTDTQYFGPGTRLTVL.

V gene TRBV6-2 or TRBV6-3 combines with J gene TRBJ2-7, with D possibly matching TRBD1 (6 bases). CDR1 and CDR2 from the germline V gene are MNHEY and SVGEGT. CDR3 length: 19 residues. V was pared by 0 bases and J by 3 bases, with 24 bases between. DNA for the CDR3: TGTGCCAGCAGTTACTCGCTTTCGCCGGACAGCGGATCTCTCTACGAGCAGTACTTC. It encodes CASSYSLSPDSGSLYEQYF.

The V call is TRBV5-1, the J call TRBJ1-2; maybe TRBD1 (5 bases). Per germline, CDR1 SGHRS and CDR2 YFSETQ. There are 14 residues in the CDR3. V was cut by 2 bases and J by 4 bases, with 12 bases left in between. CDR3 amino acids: CASSLTLTGYGYTF. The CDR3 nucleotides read TGCGCCAGCAGCTTAACACTAACAGGCTATGGCTACACCTTC. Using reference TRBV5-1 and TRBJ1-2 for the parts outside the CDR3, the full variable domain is KAGVTQTPRYLIKTRGQQVTLSCSPISGHRSVSWYQQTPGQGLQFLFEYFSETQRNKGNFPGRFSGRQFSNSRSEMNVSTLELGDSALYLCASSLTLTGYGYTFGSGTRLTVV.

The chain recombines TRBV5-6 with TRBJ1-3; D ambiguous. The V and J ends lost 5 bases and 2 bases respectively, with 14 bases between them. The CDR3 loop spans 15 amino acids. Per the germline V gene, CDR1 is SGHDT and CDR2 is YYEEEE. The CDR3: CASRGIGSPGNTIYF. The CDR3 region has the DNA TGTGCCAGCAGGGGCATCGGGTCTCCTGGAAACACCATATATTTT.

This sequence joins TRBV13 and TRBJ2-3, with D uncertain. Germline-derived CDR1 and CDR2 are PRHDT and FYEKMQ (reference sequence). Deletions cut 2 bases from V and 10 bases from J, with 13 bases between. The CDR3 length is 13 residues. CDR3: CASSLFVVQAQYF. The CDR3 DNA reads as TGTGCCAGCAGCTTATTTGTGGTTCAAGCGCAGTATTTT.

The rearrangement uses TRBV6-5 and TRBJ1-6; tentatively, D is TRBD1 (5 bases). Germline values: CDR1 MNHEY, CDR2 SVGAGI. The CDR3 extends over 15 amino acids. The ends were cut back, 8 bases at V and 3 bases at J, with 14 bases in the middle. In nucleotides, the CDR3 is TGTGCCAGCCTCAACTCACAGGTCTATAATTCACCCCTCCACTTT. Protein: CASLNSQVYNSPLHF.

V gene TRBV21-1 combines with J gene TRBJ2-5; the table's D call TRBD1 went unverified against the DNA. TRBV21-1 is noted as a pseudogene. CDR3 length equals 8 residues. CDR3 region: CASRYKYF. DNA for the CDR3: TGTGCCAGCAGGTACAAGTACTTC.

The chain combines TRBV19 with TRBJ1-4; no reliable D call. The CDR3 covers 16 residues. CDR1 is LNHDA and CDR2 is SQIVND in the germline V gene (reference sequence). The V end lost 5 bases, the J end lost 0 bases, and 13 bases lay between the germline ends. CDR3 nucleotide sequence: TGTGCCAGTAGTTACACGGGAAGGGCAACTAATGAAAAACTGTTTTTT. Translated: CASSYTGRATNEKLFF.

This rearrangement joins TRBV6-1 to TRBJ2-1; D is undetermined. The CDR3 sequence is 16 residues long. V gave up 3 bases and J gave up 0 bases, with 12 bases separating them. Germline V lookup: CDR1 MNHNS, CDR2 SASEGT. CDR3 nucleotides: TGTGCCAGCAGTGATTTAACCTCATCCTCCTACAATGAGCAGTTCTTC. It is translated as CASSDLTSSSYNEQFF.

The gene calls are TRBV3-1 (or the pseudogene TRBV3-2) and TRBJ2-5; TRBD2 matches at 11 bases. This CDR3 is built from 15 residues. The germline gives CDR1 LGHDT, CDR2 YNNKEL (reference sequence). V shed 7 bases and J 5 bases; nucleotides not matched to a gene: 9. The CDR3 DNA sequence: TGTGCCAGCACTTTAGCGGGAGGGCCCTTTGAGACCCAGTACTTC. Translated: CASTLAGGPFETQYF.

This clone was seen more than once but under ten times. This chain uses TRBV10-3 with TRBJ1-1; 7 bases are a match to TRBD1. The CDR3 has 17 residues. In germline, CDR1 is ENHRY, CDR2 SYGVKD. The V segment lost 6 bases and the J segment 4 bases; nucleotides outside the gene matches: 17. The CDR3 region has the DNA TGTGCCATCAGCGGAACCCGGGACAGTCCATTCCCCACTGAAGCTTTCTTT. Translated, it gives CAISGTRDSPFPTEAFF.

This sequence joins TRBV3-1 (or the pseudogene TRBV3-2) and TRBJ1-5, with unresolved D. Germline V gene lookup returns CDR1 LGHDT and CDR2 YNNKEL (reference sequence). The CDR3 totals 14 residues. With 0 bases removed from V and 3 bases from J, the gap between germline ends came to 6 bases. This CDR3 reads CASSQDSTNQPQHF. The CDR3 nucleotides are TGTGCCAGCAGCCAAGACAGTACCAATCAGCCCCAGCATTTT.

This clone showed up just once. The CDR3 region has the DNA TGTGCCTGGGCGCCCGGGCGGGGGAGAGTCCATGGCTACACCTTC. Translating it yields CAWAPGRGRVHGYTF. This sequence joins TRBV30 and TRBJ1-2; perhaps TRBD1 as D (5 bases). This CDR3 contains 15 residues. V was trimmed by 5 bases and J by 6 bases, leaving 22 bases between them. Germline loops: CDR1 GTSNPN, CDR2 SVGIG (reference sequence).

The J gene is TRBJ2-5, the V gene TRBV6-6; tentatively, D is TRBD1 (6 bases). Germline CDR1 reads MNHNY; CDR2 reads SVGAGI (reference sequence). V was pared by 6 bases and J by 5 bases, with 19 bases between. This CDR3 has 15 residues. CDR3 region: CASSGTGHRRETQYF. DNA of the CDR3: TGTGCCAGCAGCGGGACGGGACATCGAAGGGAGACCCAGTACTTC.

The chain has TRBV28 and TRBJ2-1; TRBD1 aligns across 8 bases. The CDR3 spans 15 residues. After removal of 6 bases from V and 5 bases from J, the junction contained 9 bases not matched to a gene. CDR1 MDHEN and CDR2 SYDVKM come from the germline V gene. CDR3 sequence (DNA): TGTGCCAGCAGGAGACAGGGGTCGGAGCACAATGAGCAGTTCTTC. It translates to CASRRQGSEHNEQFF.

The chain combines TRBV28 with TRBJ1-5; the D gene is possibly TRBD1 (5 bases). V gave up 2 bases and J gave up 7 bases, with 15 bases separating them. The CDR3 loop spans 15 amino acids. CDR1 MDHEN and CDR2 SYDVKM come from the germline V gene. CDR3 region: CASSLRQGYGQPQHF. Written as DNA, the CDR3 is TGTGCCAGCAGTTTAAGGCAGGGTTACGGACAGCCCCAGCATTTT.

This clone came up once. The CDR3 nucleotides read TGTGCCAGCGATAGGGCGCCCAAAAACATTCAGTACTTC. As protein: CASDRAPKNIQYF. This chain connects TRBV2 to TRBJ2-4; D gene ambiguous. Germline lookup yields CDR1 SNHLY and CDR2 FYNNEI. The CDR3 has 13 residues. V lost 8 bases, J lost 2 bases, and 10 bases lay in between.

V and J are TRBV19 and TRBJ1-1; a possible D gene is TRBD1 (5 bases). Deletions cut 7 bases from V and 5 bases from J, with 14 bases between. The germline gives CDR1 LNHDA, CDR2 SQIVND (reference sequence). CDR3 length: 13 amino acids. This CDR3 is CASTKRGRTEAFF. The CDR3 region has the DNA TGTGCCAGTACCAAGAGGGGCCGGACTGAAGCTTTCTTT.

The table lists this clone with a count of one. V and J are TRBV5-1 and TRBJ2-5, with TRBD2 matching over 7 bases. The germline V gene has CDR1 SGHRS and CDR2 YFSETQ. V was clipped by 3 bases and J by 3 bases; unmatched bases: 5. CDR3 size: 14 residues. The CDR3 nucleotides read TGCGCCAGCAGCTACCTAACTAGCGAAGAGACCCAGTACTTC. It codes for CASSYLTSEETQYF.

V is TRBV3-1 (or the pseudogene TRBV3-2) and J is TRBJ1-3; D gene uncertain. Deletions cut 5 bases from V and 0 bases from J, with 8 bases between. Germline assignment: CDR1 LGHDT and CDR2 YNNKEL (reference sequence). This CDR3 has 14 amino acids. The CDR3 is CASSEGNSGNTIYF. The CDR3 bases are TGTGCCAGCAGCGAAGGTAACTCTGGAAACACCATATATTTT.

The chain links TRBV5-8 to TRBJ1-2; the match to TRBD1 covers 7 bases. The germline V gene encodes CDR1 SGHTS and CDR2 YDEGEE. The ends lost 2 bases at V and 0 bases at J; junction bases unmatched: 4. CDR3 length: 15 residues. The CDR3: CASSFDRDANYGYTF. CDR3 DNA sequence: TGTGCCAGCAGCTTTGACAGGGACGCTAACTATGGCTACACCTTC. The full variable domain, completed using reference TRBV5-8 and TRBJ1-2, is EAGVTQSPTHLIKTRGQQATLRCSPISGHTSVYWYQQALGLGLQFLLWYDEGEERNRGNFPPRFSGRQFPNYSSELNVNALELEDSALYLCASSFDRDANYGYTFGSGTRLTVV.

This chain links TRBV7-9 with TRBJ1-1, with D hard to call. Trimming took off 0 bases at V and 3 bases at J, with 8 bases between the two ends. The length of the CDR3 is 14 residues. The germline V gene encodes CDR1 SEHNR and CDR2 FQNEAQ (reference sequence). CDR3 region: CASSLAWRDTEAFF. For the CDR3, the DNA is TGTGCCAGCAGCTTAGCGTGGCGAGACACTGAAGCTTTCTTT. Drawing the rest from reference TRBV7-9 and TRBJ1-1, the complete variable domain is DTGVSQNPRHKITKRGQNVTFRCDPISEHNRLYWYRQTLGQGPEFLTYFQNEAQLEKSRLLSDRFSAERPKGSFSTLEIQRTEQGDSAMYLCASSLAWRDTEAFFGQGTRLTVV.

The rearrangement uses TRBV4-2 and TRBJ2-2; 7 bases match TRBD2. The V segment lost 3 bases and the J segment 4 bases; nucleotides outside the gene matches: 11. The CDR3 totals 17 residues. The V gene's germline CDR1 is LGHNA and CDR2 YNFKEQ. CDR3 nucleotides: TGTGCCAGCAGCCATTTCCTCGCTAGCGGCAGCACCGGGGAGCTGTTTTTT. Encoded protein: CASSHFLASGSTGELFF.

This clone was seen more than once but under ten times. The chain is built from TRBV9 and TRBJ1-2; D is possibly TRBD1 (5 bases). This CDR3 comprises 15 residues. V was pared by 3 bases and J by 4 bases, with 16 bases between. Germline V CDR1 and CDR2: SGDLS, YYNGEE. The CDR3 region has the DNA TGTGCCAGCAGCGGCCGGGACGGAGGTTTCTATGGCTACACCTTC. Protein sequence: CASSGRDGGFYGYTF.